The 32 T cell receptor beta chains below come from one sample, sequenced in a study of long-term antiretroviral therapy in people with HIV. The assay used was immunoSEQ (version v3.0), run at survey level. The repertoire was sequenced with immunoSEQ multiplex PCR; TCRdb's copy has only in-frame clones and lacks some. The table has 30,000 to 40,000 clones, 95% to 98% seen once. The sample was unsorted PBMCs, taken 6.9 years after starting antiretroviral therapy. Every receptor here comes from a man aged 25-45 years with HIV.

This chain joins TRBV9 and TRBJ2-2; 10 bases are shared with TRBD1. Germline CDR1 and CDR2: SGDLS and YYNGEE. V lost 2 bases, J lost 3 bases, and 1 base stayed unmatched. The CDR3 is 15 amino acids. The CDR3 nucleotides are TGTGCCAGCAGCGTCGGGACAGGGGACACCGGGGAGCTGTTTTTT. Translation gives CASSVGTGDTGELFF. Complete variable domain (other parts from reference TRBV9 and TRBJ2-2): DSGVTQTPKHLITATGQRVTLRCSPRSGDLSVYWYQQSLDQGLQFLIQYYNGEERAKGNILERFSAQQFPDLHSELNLSSLELGDSALYFCASSVGTGDTGELFFGEGSRLTVL.

Here the CDR3 reads CASSHSRERGLNTGELFF. In DNA form, the CDR3 reads TGTGCCAGCAGCCATAGCAGGGAACGGGGGCTGAACACCGGGGAGCTGTTTTTT. V gene TRBV7-8 combines with J gene TRBJ2-2, with D tentatively TRBD1 or TRBD2 (6 bases each). The V end lost 5 bases, the J end lost 1 base, and 20 bases lay between the germline ends. This CDR3 comprises 18 residues. CDR1 SGHVS and CDR2 FQNEAQ come from the germline V gene.

The gene calls are TRBV18 and TRBJ2-2; 8 positions agree with TRBD2. The V segment lost 3 bases and the J segment 2 bases; nucleotides outside the gene matches: 8. The V gene's germline CDR1 is KGHSH and CDR2 LQKENI. The CDR3 has 17 residues. The CDR3 region is CASSPRKRGRNTGELFF. The CDR3 nucleotides read TGTGCCAGCTCACCCAGAAAGCGGGGGCGAAACACCGGGGAGCTGTTTTTT.

This clone was picked up one time. The chain uses TRBV7-6 and TRBJ2-5; 11 positions agree with TRBD2. Germline CDR1 SGHVS, CDR2 FNYEAQ. Germline trimming cut 5 bases from V and 7 bases from J; bases unmatched to any gene: 15. The CDR3 runs 17 residues. The CDR3 DNA is TGTGCCAGCAGCCCCCTCGGGCTAGCGGGGGGACCAGGGACCCAGTACTTC. It yields the protein CASSPLGLAGGPGTQYF. The full variable domain, completed using reference TRBV7-6 and TRBJ2-5, is GAGVSQSPRYKVTKRGQDVALRCDPISGHVSLYWYRQALGQGPEFLTYFNYEAQQDKSGLPNDRFSAERPEGSISTLTIQRTEQRDSAMYRCASSPLGLAGGPGTQYFGPGTRLLVL.

The chain is built from TRBV4-2 and TRBJ2-5, with D possibly being TRBD2 (6 bases). CDR1 and CDR2 from the germline V gene are LGHNA and YNFKEQ. Trimming removed 6 bases from V and 5 bases from J, with 16 bases in between. CDR3 size: 14 residues. In DNA, the CDR3 is TGTGCCAGCAGTCCCGCGACTAGTCCGGAGACCCAGTACTTC. Its protein is CASSPATSPETQYF.

In this sample, this clone turned up once. The rearrangement links TRBV14 to TRBJ2-3; the D gene could be TRBD1 or TRBD2 (6 bases each). Between the trimmed V and J ends, which lost 6 bases and 2 bases, there was a span of 12 bases. The CDR3 contains 14 residues. Germline V lookup: CDR1 SGHDN, CDR2 FVKESK. CDR3 region: CASSRGVYTDTQYF. The CDR3 DNA reads as TGTGCCAGCAGTAGGGGGGTCTACACAGATACGCAGTATTTT.

The chain combines TRBV5-6 with TRBJ2-5; D unresolved. The CDR3 runs to 14 residues. Per the germline V gene, CDR1 is SGHDT and CDR2 is YYEEEE. The V end was cut by 0 bases, the J end by 7 bases, with 13 bases between. In nucleotides, the CDR3 is TGTGCCAGCAGCTTGGGACTCCGCCTGGGGACCCAGTACTTC. Encoded protein: CASSLGLRLGTQYF.

This chain joins TRBV27 and TRBJ2-7, with D perhaps TRBD2 (5 bases). Trimming took 3 bases from V and 3 from J, leaving 9 bases between them. The CDR3 spans 13 residues. Per the germline V gene, CDR1 is MNHEY and CDR2 is SMNVEV (reference sequence). The CDR3: CASSFEGGYEQYF. In DNA form, the CDR3 reads TGTGCCAGCAGTTTCGAGGGTGGCTACGAGCAGTACTTC.

The rearrangement joins TRBV7-2 to TRBJ1-1; D not resolved. Germline values: CDR1 SGHTA, CDR2 FQGNSA. CDR3 length: 15 amino acids. V was clipped by 5 bases and J by 2 bases, with 15 bases between them. The CDR3 bases are TGTGCCAGCAGCCCTCCCCGGGGAGGAAACACTGAAGCTTTCTTT. Translation gives CASSPPRGGNTEAFF.

This sequence joins TRBV6-5 and TRBJ1-2, with D hard to call. V was trimmed by 6 bases and J by 4 bases, leaving 12 bases between them. Per germline, CDR1 MNHEY and CDR2 SVGAGI. The CDR3 is 13 residues long. Here the CDR3 DNA reads TGTGCCAGCAGCCCCTCCCGGGGCTATGGCTACACCTTC. Translating gives CASSPSRGYGYTF.

V is TRBV6-5 and J is TRBJ1-3; unclear D gene. Trimming shortened V by 7 bases and J by 2 bases, and 9 bases separated the two germline ends. The CDR3 has 13 residues. From germline, CDR1 is MNHEY and CDR2 SVGAGI. The CDR3 DNA reads TGTGCCAGCATTGCGGTGGCTGGAAACACCATATATTTT. Translating it yields CASIAVAGNTIYF.

The gene calls are TRBV2 and TRBJ2-3; D may be TRBD1 or TRBD2 (6 bases each). Trimming left V 7 bases short and J 5 bases short, with 13 bases between. Germline V lookup: CDR1 SNHLY, CDR2 FYNNEI. This CDR3 comprises 13 residues. The CDR3 loop is CASMGGAGDTQYF. CDR3 nucleotide sequence: TGTGCCAGCATGGGGGGCGCAGGAGATACGCAGTATTTT.

The chain uses TRBV14 and TRBJ2-3, with 12 bases that match TRBD2. Looked up from germline, CDR1 is SGHDN and CDR2 is FVKESK. The length of the CDR3 is 14 residues. The V gene end was trimmed by 3 bases and the J gene end by 5 bases; junction bases not matched to a gene: 0. The CDR3 DNA reads as TGTGCCAGCAGCCAGGGACTAGCGGGAGATACGCAGTATTTT. Translation: CASSQGLAGDTQYF. Full variable domain (missing parts from reference TRBV14 and TRBJ2-3): EAGVTQFPSHSVIEKGQTVTLRCDPISGHDNLYWYRRVMGKEIKFLLHFVKESKQDESGMPNNRFLAERTGGTYSTLKVQPAELEDSGVYFCASSQGLAGDTQYFGPGTRLTVL.

The gene calls are TRBV19 and TRBJ2-1; the D is unclear. The length of the CDR3 is 14 residues. CDR1 and CDR2 (germline): LNHDA, SQIVND (reference sequence). The V and J ends lost 3 bases and 5 bases respectively, with 11 bases between them. CDR3: CASSISTDNNEQFF. DNA for the CDR3: TGTGCCAGTAGTATCTCAACTGATAACAATGAGCAGTTCTTC.

This clone came up once. The genes are TRBV6-5 and TRBJ1-2, with no clear D. This CDR3 has 16 amino acids. V gave up 0 bases and J gave up 0 bases, with 11 bases separating them. Germline CDR1 MNHEY, CDR2 SVGAGI. The CDR3 spells CASSYSETGTNYGYTF. The CDR3 bases are TGTGCCAGCAGTTACTCTGAGACGGGGACTAACTATGGCTACACCTTC.

The genes are TRBV12-5 and TRBJ1-3; possible D gene TRBD1, 5 bases. Trimming took off 3 bases at V and 4 bases at J, with 10 bases between the two ends. CDR3 size: 14 residues. The V gene's germline CDR1 is LGHNT and CDR2 FRNRAP. CDR3 coding DNA: TGTGCTAGTGGTTTTGGGGGAGGGGGAAACACCATATATTTT. It codes for CASGFGGGGNTIYF.

The V and J genes are TRBV2 and TRBJ1-6; the D is unclear. Germline V gene lookup returns CDR1 SNHLY and CDR2 FYNNEI. The V end was cut by 6 bases, the J end by 14 bases, with 11 bases between. The CDR3 runs to 11 residues. The CDR3 DNA is TGTGCCAGCAGCCAATTTGAGGCCCTCCACTTT. This encodes CASSQFEALHF.

V gene TRBV7-2 combines with J gene TRBJ2-7; the match to TRBD2 covers 7 bases. The trim removed 1 base at V and 3 bases at J, leaving 6 bases unmatched. This CDR3 contains 15 residues. Per the germline V gene, CDR1 is SGHTA and CDR2 is FQGNSA. CDR3 amino acids: CASSLVGEGGYEQYF. The DNA for the CDR3 is TGTGCCAGCAGCTTAGTGGGGGAGGGAGGCTACGAGCAGTACTTC.

The chain employs TRBV7-9 and TRBJ2-7; D tentatively reads TRBD1 or TRBD2 (6 bases each). The germline V gene has CDR1 SEHNR and CDR2 FQNEAQ (reference sequence). The CDR3 length is 19 residues. Deletions cut 2 bases from V and 1 base from J, with 24 bases between. The CDR3 loop reads CASSLRGELGPGISYEQYF. The CDR3 DNA sequence: TGTGCCAGCAGCTTAAGGGGGGAATTGGGACCGGGAATTTCCTACGAGCAGTACTTC. Looking up the rest from reference TRBV7-9 and TRBJ2-7 gives the full variable domain: DTGVSQNPRHKITKRGQNVTFRCDPISEHNRLYWYRQTLGQGPEFLTYFQNEAQLEKSRLLSDRFSAERPKGSFSTLEIQRTEQGDSAMYLCASSLRGELGPGISYEQYFGPGTRLTVT.

The chain uses TRBV25-1 and TRBJ2-1; D is perhaps TRBD1 (6 bases). The V end was cut by 6 bases, the J end by 7 bases, with 19 bases between. This CDR3 spans 15 amino acids. Per germline, CDR1 MGHDK and CDR2 SYGVNS. The CDR3 reads CASRKTGLDRNEQFF. The CDR3 bases are TGTGCCAGCAGAAAAACAGGGTTAGATCGGAATGAGCAGTTCTTC.

In this sample, this clone turned up once. CDR3 amino acids: CASRTGSVSFDEQFF. DNA of the CDR3: TGTGCCAGCAGAACCGGGTCCGTTAGTTTCGATGAGCAGTTCTTC. V gene TRBV25-1 combines with J gene TRBJ2-1; no firm D call. Trimming took off 6 bases at V and 8 bases at J, with 20 bases between the two ends. CDR1 is MGHDK, CDR2 SYGVNS, per germline. The CDR3 spans 15 residues.

The chain is built from TRBV28 and TRBJ1-2; a possible D gene is TRBD1 (5 bases). Between the trimmed V and J ends, which lost 4 bases and 8 bases, there was a span of 20 bases. Germline CDR1 and CDR2: MDHEN and SYDVKM. The CDR3 consists of 15 residues. DNA of the CDR3: TGTGCCAGCAGTTCAACCGACCAGGGCCTCGGGGGCTACACCTTC. Amino acids: CASSSTDQGLGGYTF.

The rearrangement uses TRBV12-5 and TRBJ1-5; D gene uncertain. The CDR3 totals 12 residues. The germline V and J ends were trimmed by 1 base and 6 bases, with 4 bases remaining between them. From germline, CDR1 is LGHNT and CDR2 FRNRAP. CDR3 in DNA: TGTGCTAGTGGTTTGGGAAGTCAGCCCCAGCATTTT. Protein: CASGLGSQPQHF.

The chain has TRBV19 and TRBJ1-5; D not resolved. Germline values: CDR1 LNHDA, CDR2 SQIVND (reference sequence). The CDR3 runs to 14 residues. Trimming pared 9 bases from V and 0 bases from J, leaving 12 bases between. DNA of the CDR3: TGTGCCAGCGGCCCCGGCGATAGCAATCAGCCCCAGCATTTT. Its translation: CASGPGDSNQPQHF.

This CDR3 is CASSQAPRPGYTF. The CDR3 DNA reads TGCGCCAGCAGCCAAGCTCCCAGACCCGGCTACACCTTC. This chain links TRBV4-1 with TRBJ1-2, with D unclear. CDR1 and CDR2 from the germline V gene are MGHRA and YSYEKL. The CDR3 consists of 13 residues. The V gene lost 1 base and the J gene lost 8 bases, with 11 bases spanning the gap.

The CDR3 nucleotides are TGTGCCAGCAGCTTCCTGGGAATGGCCCCAGGGGTAGGAGAGACCCAGTACTTC. Translation gives CASSFLGMAPGVGETQYF. The J gene is TRBJ2-5, the V gene TRBV7-9; D possibly corresponds to TRBD1 (6 bases). The CDR3 is 18 residues long. Germline CDR1 reads SEHNR; CDR2 reads FQNEAQ (reference sequence). V was shortened by 3 bases and J by 4 bases, with 24 bases between the two germline ends.

Details on this clone: An end of the junction differs from the germline gene, which may be a read error. V and J are TRBV7-7 and TRBJ2-5; D not resolved. There are 14 residues in the CDR3. Germline CDR1 and CDR2: SSHAT and FNYEAQ (reference sequence). CDR3 nucleotide sequence: TGTGCTAGCAGCCCCCTGGGTAGTGGGGAGACCCAGTACTTC. Protein: CASSPLGSGETQYF.

CDR3 residues: CSILGGAGVNEQFF. In DNA form, the CDR3 reads TGCAGCATACTCGGGGGGGCAGGGGTGAATGAGCAGTTCTTC. The rearrangement links TRBV29-1 to TRBJ2-1; 8 nucleotides line up with TRBD2. CDR3 length: 14 amino acids. Trimming removed 8 bases from V and 7 bases from J; junction bases left unmatched: 13. Looked up from germline, CDR1 is SQVTM and CDR2 is ANQGSEA.

The J gene is TRBJ2-5, the V gene TRBV4-1; D is unresolved. CDR3 length equals 13 residues. Germline assignment: CDR1 MGHRA and CDR2 YSYEKL. V lost 0 bases and J 7 bases, leaving 9 bases between the germline ends. The CDR3 sequence: CASSQDSFLTQYF. CDR3 coding DNA: TGCGCCAGCAGCCAAGACTCTTTTCTGACCCAGTACTTC.

The chain uses TRBV11-2 and TRBJ2-3; 9 bases align to TRBD2. Germline V lookup: CDR1 SGHAT, CDR2 FQNNGV. V lost 1 base, J lost 3 bases, and 8 bases stayed unmatched. This CDR3 contains 17 residues. The CDR3 nucleotides read TGTGCCAGCAGCTTAGTGGTTCTAGCGGGAAGAACAGATACGCAGTATTTT. Translating gives CASSLVVLAGRTDTQYF.

The chain uses TRBV27 and TRBJ2-7; D is ambiguous. The germline V gene encodes CDR1 MNHEY and CDR2 SMNVEV (reference sequence). Deletions cut 7 bases from V and 5 bases from J, with 18 bases between. This CDR3 has 14 residues. CDR3 bases: TGTGCCAGCACCTCCCTCGGGCAGGCCCACGAGCAGTACTTC. It translates to CASTSLGQAHEQYF.

J is TRBJ2-7 and V is TRBV7-3; D is unclear. Germline lookup yields CDR1 SGHTA and CDR2 FQGTGA. V was clipped by 5 bases and J by 4 bases, with 12 bases between them. This CDR3 region has 13 residues. In DNA form, the CDR3 reads TGTGCCAGCAGCCGAGACGGCGGATACGAGCAGTACTTC. Encoded protein: CASSRDGGYEQYF.